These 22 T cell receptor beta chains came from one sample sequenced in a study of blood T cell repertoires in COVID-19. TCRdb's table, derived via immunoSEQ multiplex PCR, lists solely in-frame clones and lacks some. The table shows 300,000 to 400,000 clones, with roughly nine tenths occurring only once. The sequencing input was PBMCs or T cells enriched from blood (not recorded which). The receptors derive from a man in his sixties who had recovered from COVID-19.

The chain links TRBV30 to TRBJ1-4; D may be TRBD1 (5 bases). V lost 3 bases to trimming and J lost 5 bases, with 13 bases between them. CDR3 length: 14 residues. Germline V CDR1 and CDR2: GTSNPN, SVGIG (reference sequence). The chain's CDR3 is CAWSLGPPNEKLFF. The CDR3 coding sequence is TGTGCCTGGAGCTTGGGGCCTCCGAATGAAAAACTGTTTTTT.

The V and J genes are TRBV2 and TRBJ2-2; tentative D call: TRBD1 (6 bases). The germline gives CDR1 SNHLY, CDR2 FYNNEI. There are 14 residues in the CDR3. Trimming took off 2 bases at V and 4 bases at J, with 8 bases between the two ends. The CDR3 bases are TGTGCCAGCAGTGAACGGGACATCACCGGGGAGCTGTTTTTT. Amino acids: CASSERDITGELFF.

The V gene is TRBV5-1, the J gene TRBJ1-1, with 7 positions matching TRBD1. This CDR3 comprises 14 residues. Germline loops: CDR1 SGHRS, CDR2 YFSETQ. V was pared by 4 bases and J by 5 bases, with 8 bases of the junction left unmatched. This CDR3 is CASSLQEGATEAFF. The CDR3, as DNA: TGCGCCAGCAGCCTCCAGGAGGGGGCGACTGAAGCTTTCTTT.

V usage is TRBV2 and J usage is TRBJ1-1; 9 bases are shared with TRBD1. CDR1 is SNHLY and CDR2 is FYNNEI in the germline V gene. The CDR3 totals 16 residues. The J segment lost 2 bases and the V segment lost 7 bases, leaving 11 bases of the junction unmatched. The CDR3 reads CASIRGTGNTNTEAFF. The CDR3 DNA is TGTGCCAGCATTCGCGGGACAGGGAACACCAACACTGAAGCTTTCTTT. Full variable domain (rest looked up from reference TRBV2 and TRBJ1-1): EPEVTQTPSHQVTQMGQEVILRCVPISNHLYFYWYRQILGQKVEFLVSFYNNEISEKSEIFDDQFSVERPDGSNFTLKIRSTKLEDSAMYFCASIRGTGNTNTEAFFGQGTRLTVV.

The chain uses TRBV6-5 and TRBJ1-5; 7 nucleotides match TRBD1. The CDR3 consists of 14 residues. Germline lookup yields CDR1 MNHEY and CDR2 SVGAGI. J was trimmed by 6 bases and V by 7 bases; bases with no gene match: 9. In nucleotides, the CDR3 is TGTGCCAGCACCTCGGGACAGCCAGGTCAGCCCCAGCATTTT. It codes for CASTSGQPGQPQHF.

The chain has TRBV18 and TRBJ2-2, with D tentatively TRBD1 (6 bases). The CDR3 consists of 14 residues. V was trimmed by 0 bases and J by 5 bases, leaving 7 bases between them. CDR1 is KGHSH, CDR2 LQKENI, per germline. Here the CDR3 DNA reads TGTGCCAGCTCACCACCCCAGGGGACCGGGGAGCTGTTTTTT. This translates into CASSPPQGTGELFF.

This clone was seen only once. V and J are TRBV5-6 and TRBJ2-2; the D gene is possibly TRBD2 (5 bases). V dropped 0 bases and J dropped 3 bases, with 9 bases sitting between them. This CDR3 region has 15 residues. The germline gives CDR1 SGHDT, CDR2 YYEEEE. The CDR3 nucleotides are TGTGCCAGCAGCTTGGCCGGGGTCCACACCGGGGAGCTGTTTTTT. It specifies CASSLAGVHTGELFF.

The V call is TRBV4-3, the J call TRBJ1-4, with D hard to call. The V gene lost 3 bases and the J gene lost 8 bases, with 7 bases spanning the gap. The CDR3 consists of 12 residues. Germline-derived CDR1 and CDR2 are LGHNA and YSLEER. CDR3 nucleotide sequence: TGCGCCAGCAGCCAGCGAGGGGAAAAACTGTTTTTT. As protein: CASSQRGEKLFF.

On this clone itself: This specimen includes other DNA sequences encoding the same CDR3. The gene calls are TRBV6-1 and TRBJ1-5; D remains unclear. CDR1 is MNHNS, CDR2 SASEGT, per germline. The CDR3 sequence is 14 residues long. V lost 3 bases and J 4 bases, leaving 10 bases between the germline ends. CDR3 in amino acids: CASSDPGINQPQHF. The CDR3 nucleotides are TGTGCCAGCAGTGACCCGGGAATAAATCAGCCCCAGCATTTT.

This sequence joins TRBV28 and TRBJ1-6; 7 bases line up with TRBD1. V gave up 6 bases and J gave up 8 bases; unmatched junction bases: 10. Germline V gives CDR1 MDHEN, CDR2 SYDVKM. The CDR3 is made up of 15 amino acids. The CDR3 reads CASRLRTGGYSPLHF. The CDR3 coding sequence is TGTGCCAGCAGGCTCCGGACAGGAGGTTATTCACCCCTCCACTTT.

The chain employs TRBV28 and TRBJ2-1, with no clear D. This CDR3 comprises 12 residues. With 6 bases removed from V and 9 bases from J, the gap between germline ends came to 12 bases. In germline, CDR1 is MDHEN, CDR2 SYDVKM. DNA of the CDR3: TGTGCCAGCAGATCGACTGGTGGTGAGCAGTTCTTC. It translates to CASRSTGGEQFF.

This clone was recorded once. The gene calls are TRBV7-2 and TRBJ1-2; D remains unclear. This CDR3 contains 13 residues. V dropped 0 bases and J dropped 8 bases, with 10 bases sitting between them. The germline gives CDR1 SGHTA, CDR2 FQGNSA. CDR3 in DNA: TGTGCCAGCAGCTTAGCACGGGAGGGCGGCTACACCTTC. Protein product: CASSLAREGGYTF.

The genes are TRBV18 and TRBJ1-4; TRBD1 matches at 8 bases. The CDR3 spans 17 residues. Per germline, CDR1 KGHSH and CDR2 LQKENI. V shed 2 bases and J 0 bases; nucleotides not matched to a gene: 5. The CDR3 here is CASSPFATGATNEKLFF. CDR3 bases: TGTGCCAGCTCACCATTTGCGACAGGGGCAACTAATGAAAAACTGTTTTTT.

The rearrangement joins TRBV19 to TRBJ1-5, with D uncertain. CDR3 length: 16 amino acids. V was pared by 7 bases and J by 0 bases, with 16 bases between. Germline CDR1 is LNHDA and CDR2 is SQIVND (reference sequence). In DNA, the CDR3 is TGTGCCAGTAATGAGGGCAGACCTTATAGCAATCAGCCCCAGCATTTT. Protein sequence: CASNEGRPYSNQPQHF.

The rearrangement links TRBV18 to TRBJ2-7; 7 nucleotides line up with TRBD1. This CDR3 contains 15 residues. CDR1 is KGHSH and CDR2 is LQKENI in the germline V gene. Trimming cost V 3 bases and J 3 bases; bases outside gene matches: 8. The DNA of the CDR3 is TGTGCCAGCTCACCGTCGGGACAGTTATACTACGAGCAGTACTTC. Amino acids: CASSPSGQLYYEQYF.

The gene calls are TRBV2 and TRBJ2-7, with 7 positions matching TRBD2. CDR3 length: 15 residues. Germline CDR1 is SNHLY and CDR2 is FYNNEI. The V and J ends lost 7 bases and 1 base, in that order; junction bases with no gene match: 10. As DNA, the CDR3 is TGTGCCAGCACTCTCCAGGGCGGGGGATCCTACGAGCAGTACTTC. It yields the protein CASTLQGGGSYEQYF. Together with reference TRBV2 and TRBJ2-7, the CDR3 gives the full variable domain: EPEVTQTPSHQVTQMGQEVILRCVPISNHLYFYWYRQILGQKVEFLVSFYNNEISEKSEIFDDQFSVERPDGSNFTLKIRSTKLEDSAMYFCASTLQGGGSYEQYFGPGTRLTVT.

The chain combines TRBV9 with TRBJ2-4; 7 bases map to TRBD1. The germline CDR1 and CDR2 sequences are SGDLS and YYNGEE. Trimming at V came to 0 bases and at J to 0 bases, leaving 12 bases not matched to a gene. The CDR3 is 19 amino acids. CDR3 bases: TGTGCCAGCAGCGTAGCTTGGGACAGCCTCTCTTTAGCCAAAAACATTCAGTACTTC. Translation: CASSVAWDSLSLAKNIQYF.

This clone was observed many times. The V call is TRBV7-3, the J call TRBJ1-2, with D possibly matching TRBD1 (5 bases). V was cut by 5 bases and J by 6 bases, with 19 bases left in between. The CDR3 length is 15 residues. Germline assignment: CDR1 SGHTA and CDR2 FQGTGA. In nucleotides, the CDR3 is TGTGCCAGCAGCCCTCAGACAGAGAAGAAAGATGGCTACACCTTC. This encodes CASSPQTEKKDGYTF. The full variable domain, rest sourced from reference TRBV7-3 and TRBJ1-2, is GAGVSQTPSNKVTEKGKYVELRCDPISGHTALYWYRQSLGQGPEFLIYFQGTGAADDSGLPNDRFFAVRPEGSVSTLKIQRTERGDSAVYLCASSPQTEKKDGYTFGSGTRLTVV.

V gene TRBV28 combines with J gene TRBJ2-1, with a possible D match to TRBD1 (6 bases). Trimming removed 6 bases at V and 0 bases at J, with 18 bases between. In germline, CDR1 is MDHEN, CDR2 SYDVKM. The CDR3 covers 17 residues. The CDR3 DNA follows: TGTGCCAGCAGGTCCTCCAGGGGACCTAGCTCCTACAATGAGCAGTTCTTC. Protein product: CASRSSRGPSSYNEQFF. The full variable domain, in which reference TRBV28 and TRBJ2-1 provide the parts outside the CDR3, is DVKVTQSSRYLVKRTGEKVFLECVQDMDHENMFWYRQDPGLGLRLIYFSYDVKMKEKGDIPEGYSVSREKKERFSLILESASTNQTSMYLCASRSSRGPSSYNEQFFGPGTRLTVL.

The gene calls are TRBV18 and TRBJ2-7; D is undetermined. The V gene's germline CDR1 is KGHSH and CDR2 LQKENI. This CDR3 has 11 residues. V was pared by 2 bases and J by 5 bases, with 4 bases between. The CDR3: CASSPADEQYF. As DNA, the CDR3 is TGTGCCAGCTCACCAGCGGACGAGCAGTACTTC.

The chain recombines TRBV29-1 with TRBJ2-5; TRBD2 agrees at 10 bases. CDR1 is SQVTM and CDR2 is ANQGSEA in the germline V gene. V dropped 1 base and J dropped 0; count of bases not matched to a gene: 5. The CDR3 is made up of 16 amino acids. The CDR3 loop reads CSVEGLAGANQETQYF. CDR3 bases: TGCAGCGTTGAAGGCCTAGCGGGAGCCAACCAAGAGACCCAGTACTTC.

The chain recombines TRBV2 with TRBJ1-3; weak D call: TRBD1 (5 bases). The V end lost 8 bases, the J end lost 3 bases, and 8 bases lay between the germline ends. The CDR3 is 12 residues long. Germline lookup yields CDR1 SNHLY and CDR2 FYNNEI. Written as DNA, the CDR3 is TGTGCCAGCCAGGGTGGTGGAAACACCATATATTTT. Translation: CASQGGGNTIYF. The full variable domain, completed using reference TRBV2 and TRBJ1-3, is EPEVTQTPSHQVTQMGQEVILRCVPISNHLYFYWYRQILGQKVEFLVSFYNNEISEKSEIFDDQFSVERPDGSNFTLKIRSTKLEDSAMYFCASQGGGNTIYFGEGSWLTVV.